This TCR beta chain was retrieved from a study of blood T cell repertoires in COVID-19. About the study: Samples representing acute and convalescent COVID-19 were sourced from the United States, Italy and Spain.

In the original processing: Nucleated cell number was recorded as an estimate derived from reference gene primer amplification. Profiled with immunoSEQ multiplex PCR; TCRdb holds only in-frame clones, not every one. For V, J and clone size, that table is used; D and trimming come from the DNA. The table shows more than 150,000 clones, with around nine tenths occurring only once. The V and J ends lost 5 bases and 4 bases respectively, with 9 bases between them. There are 12 residues in the CDR3. Germline CDR1 and CDR2: SGHTA and FQGNSA. The gene calls are TRBV7-2 and TRBJ2-7, with a tentative D call TRBD2 (6 bases). Sequenced sample: peripheral blood. This receptor was identified in a man aged 35-49 years with acute or convalescent COVID-19. CDR3 coding DNA: TGTGCCAGCAGCGCCGGACTATACGAGCAGTACTTC. Residues: CASSAGLYEQYF.